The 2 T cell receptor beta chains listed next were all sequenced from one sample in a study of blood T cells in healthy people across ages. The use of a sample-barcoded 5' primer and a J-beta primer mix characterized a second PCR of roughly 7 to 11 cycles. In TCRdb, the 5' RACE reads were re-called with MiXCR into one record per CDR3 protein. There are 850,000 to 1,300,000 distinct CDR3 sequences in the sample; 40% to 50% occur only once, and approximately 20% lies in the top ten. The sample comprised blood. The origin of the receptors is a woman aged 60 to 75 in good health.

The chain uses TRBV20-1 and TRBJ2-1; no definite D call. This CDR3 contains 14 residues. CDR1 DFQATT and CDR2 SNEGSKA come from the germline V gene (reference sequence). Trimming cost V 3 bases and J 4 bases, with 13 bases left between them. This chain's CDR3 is CSASSLVLYNEQFF. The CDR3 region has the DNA TGCAGTGCTAGTTCCTTGGTTCTTTACAATGAGCAGTTCTTC.

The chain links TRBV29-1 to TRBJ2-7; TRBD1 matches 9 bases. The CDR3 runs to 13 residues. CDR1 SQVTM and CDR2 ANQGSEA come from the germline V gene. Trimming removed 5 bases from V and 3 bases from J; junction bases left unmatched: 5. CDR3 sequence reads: CSVQGQGGYEQYF. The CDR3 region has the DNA TGCAGCGTTCAGGGACAGGGAGGCTACGAGCAGTACTTC.